This T cell receptor beta chain emerged from a study of cytomegalovirus exposure and HLA in healthy donors. Findings of the study overall: Presence/absence comparisons presumed near-even sequencing depth among donors. What a later analysis showed was that several of the most significant clusters appeared linked to common viral pathogens. A later analysis showed TCR association rates differing by HLA locus, peaking at DRB1 and lowest at HLA-C.

CDR1 is LGHNT and CDR2 is FRNRAP in the germline V gene. This CDR3 comprises 14 residues. Losses at the gene ends were 1 base for V and 7 bases for J; bases not matched to a gene: 4. The PCR was carried out with 60 Vbeta primers and 13 Jbeta primers. Clones were sequenced by immunoSEQ multiplex PCR, and TCRdb holds only the in-frame ones, with some missing. The table has roughly 190,000 clones, about 85% seen once. Details on this clone: The target antigen is unknown.

The receptor was isolated from a woman aged 45 to 65 in good health and CMV-seropositive. The rearrangement links TRBV12-5 to TRBJ2-5; 9 positions agree with TRBD1. The sample taken for sequencing was PBMCs. The CDR3 is CASGLGDRARTQYF. As DNA, the CDR3 is TGTGCTAGTGGTTTGGGGGACAGGGCAAGGACCCAGTACTTC.